This T cell receptor (beta chain) was sequenced for a study of blood T cell repertoires in COVID-19. Profiled with immunoSEQ multiplex PCR; TCRdb holds only in-frame clones, not every one. Among about 34,000 clones, roughly 74% were seen once, and the ten largest hold roughly 14%. V gave up 6 bases and J gave up 10 bases, with 15 bases separating them. The CDR3 length is 12 residues. Per the germline V gene, CDR1 is WNHNN and CDR2 is SYGVQD (reference sequence). The chain has TRBV10-1 and TRBJ1-1, with a tentative D call TRBD1 (5 bases). The TCR comes from a man at least 80 years old with active or convalescent COVID-19. Specimen: peripheral blood. The CDR3: CASSGGIAGAFF. Written as DNA, the CDR3 is TGCGCCAGCAGCGGGGGGATCGCTGGAGCTTTCTTT.